Listed here is a single TCR beta chain. Its antigen remains undetermined. No much larger clonotype is one base removed from it; base qualities were not supplied. Measured from the cysteine to the phenylalanine, the CDR3 is 15 residues long. The read is trimmed to its CDR3 DNA, 45 bases read in frame from base 1. The germline V gene (reference sequence) supplies CDR1 LNHDA and CDR2 SQIVND. V lost 3 bases and J lost 1 base; the stretch between them is 13 bases long. TCR beta CDR3 regions were amplified from RNA transcripts. For the first round of RT-PCR on the TCR CDR3, the HTBI primer set was used together with the Qiagen OneStep RT-PCR kit. Libraries were constructed in a second round of multiplex PCR, after which size selection and purification were performed. Libraries were sequenced paired-end with 100 bp reads on an Illumina HiSeq2000. As for the original processing: Raw data were processed with SOAPnuke, discarding reads with adapters, uncalled bases, mean Phred below 15, or no exact constant-primer or identifier match. High-quality paired reads were merged using COPE v1.2.5, and each unique nucleotide sequence was defined as a clonotype. Clonotypes were aligned to IMGT TRBV, TRBD and TRBJ reference segments using MiTCR v1.1. Analysis was restricted to V-J combinations with a frequency above 0.0001, which covered roughly 99% of repertoires. The TCS score was defined as F50 (clonal expansion) divided by E x V (chaos), with BLOSUM62-based TCRdist calculated between CDR3 peptides within each V-J. Welch's t-statistics and random forest reduced approximately 520 V-J features to roughly 13, which were used in a naive Bayes classifier (R e1071). The Morisita-Horn index was used to measure how similar the thyroid and blood repertoires were. Starting from the raw public reads, TCRdb applied fastp trimming at Q25, assembled clones with MiXCR and retained in-frame beta chains. Rows are unified per CDR3 protein, each entry keeping the most common DNA and genes. Clone size and V and J calls follow TCRdb, not the original study. The sample records some 800,000 distinct CDR3 sequences, roughly 40% of which are singletons. The ten largest clones add up to approximately 10% of the sample.

This record comes from a study of T cells in Graves' hyperthyroidism and ophthalmopathy (dated by TCRdb to between 2018 and 2021). Broadly, across the study: Peripheral blood samples were taken at the time of initial diagnosis, prior to any treatment. A discovery cohort of about a hundred patients, 43 with Graves' ophthalmopathy and 55 to 60 with stable Graves' hyperthyroidism, was used to find distinguishing TCR V-J signatures. Prospective prediction of ophthalmopathy was tested in an independent validation cohort consisting of 18 to 20 hyperthyroidism patients and 15 or so patients who later progressed to ophthalmopathy. The 100 or so discovery patients were randomly split 7:3 into training and test sets. In roughly six Graves' hyperthyroidism patients, the study also compared T-cell repertoires from thyroid tissue with T-cell repertoires from blood. Following sampling, methimazole starting at 30 mg daily was given to hyperthyroidism patients, and high-dose intravenous methylprednisolone was given to ophthalmopathy patients. The paper describes TCR Vbeta CDR3 sequencing of around 140 peripheral blood samples, made up of 40 to 45 ophthalmopathy patients, some 76 hyperthyroidism patients and 17 progressor patients.

A patient counted as having stable Graves' hyperthyroidism if no progression to ophthalmopathy occurred over 18 months of follow-up. Hyperthyroidism patients were aged 18 to 65 years and newly diagnosed, with disease duration of less than 2 months. The study excluded patients with uncontrolled infections, other autoimmune diseases, pregnancy or lactation. Diagnoses were based on clinical symptoms, serum thyroxine and TRAb, thyroid ultrasound and orbital computed tomography. PBMCs were isolated from 10 ml of fresh peripheral blood by Ficoll-Paque density gradient centrifugation. Total RNA was extracted using Trizol reagent, and RNA quality was assessed on an Agilent 2100 Bioanalyzer. What the research found in general, with its limitations: A model built on a 13 V-J signature distinguished ophthalmopathy from stable hyperthyroidism, reaching around 88% sensitivity and around 81% specificity in cross-validation and 80%/75% in testing. Blood samples also contained most of the expanded thyroid clonotypes (frequency above 0.001), which suggests that blood repertoires may reflect thyroid immune responses. Sample size was not statistically predetermined, and investigators were not blinded to group allocation. In validation, the model predicted progression to ophthalmopathy with roughly 66% sensitivity and 72.22% specificity, a median of around six months before onset.

The V and J genes are TRBV19 and TRBJ2-7; the D gene assignment is ambiguous. This receptor was identified in a young man with Graves' hyperthyroidism. Specimen: blood. The DNA is as follows: TGTGCCAGTAGTATTCGTGCTGAATCGTCCTACGAGCAGTACTTC. The resulting protein is CASSIRAESSYEQYF.